Detailed here is one TCR beta chain. The antigen remains unidentified. The sample comes from a study of memory CD4+ T cells and cytomegalovirus serostatus. Across the whole study: Of the healthy Belgian adults, 9 were CMV seropositive and 20 to 25 seronegative.

Per germline, CDR1 SGHAT and CDR2 FQNNGV. The CDR3 spans 14 residues. V lost 2 bases and J 6 bases, leaving 14 bases between the germline ends. TCRdb's table, derived via immunoSEQ multiplex PCR, lists solely in-frame clones and lacks some. Among 50,000 or so clones, 82% were seen once, and the ten largest hold over 0.55%. The sort gate was single viable CD3+CD4+CD8-CD45RO+ cells for memory CD4+ T cells. Regarding the study as a whole: Suggested: most of the CMV-linked TCR signature lies in CD4+ memory cells.

This chain connects TRBV11-2 to TRBJ2-7; unclear D gene. This TCR derives from an adult in good health and CMV-seronegative. Sequencing was performed on memory CD4+ T cells from blood. CDR3 region: CASSLLSVSPEQYF. The CDR3 nucleotides read TGTGCCAGCAGCTTACTAAGCGTCTCCCCCGAGCAGTACTTC. Complete variable domain (other parts from reference TRBV11-2 and TRBJ2-7): EAGVAQSPRYKIIEKRQSVAFWCNPISGHATLYWYQQILGQGPKLLIQFQNNGVVDDSQLPKDRFSAERLKGVDSTLKIQPAKLEDSAVYLCASSLLSVSPEQYFGPGTRLTVT.